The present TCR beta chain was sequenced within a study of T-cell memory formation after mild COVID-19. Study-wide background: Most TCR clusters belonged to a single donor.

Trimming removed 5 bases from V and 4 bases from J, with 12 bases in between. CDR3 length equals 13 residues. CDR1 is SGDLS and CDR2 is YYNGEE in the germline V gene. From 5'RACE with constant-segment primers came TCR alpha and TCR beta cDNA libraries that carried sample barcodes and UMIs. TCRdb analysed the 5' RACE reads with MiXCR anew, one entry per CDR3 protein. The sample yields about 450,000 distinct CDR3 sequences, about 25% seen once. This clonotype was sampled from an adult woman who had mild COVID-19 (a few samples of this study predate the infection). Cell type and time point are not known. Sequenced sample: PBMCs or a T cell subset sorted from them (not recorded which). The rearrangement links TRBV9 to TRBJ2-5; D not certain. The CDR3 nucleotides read TGTGCCAGCAGTCGGACGGCCCCAGAGACCCAGTACTTC. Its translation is CASSRTAPETQYF.